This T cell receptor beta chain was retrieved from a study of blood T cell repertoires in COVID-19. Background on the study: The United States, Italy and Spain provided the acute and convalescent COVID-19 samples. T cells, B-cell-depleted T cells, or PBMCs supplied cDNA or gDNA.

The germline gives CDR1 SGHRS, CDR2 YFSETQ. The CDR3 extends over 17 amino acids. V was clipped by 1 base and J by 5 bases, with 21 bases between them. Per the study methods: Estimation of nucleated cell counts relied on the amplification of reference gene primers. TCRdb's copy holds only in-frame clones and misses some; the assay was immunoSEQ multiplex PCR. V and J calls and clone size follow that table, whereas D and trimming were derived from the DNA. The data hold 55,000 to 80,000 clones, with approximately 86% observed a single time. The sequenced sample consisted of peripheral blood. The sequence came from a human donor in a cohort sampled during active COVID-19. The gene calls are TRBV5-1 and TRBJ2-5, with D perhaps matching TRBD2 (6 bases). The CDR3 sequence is CASSLSGPRVPGETQYF. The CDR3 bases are TGCGCCAGCAGCTTGAGCGGGCCAAGGGTCCCGGGGGAGACCCAGTACTTC.